This TCR beta chain was identified in a study of cytomegalovirus exposure and HLA in healthy donors. Regarding the study as a whole: Clusters of TCRs from the first cohort tended to co-occur in the 120 or so validation repertoires (as a later analysis found). The CMV antigen specificity of a few CMV-associated chains was confirmed through in vitro analysis.

Profiling relied on immunoSEQ multiplex PCR, and the TCRdb table lists in-frame clones only, not all of them. This sample yields about 200,000 clones, of which about nine tenths are seen a single time; 2% belongs to the top ten. In the case of this clone: Its antigen is as yet unknown.

Looked up from germline, CDR1 is MNHEY and CDR2 is SMNVEV (reference sequence). The CDR3 runs 17 residues. Trimming at V came to 3 bases and at J to 2 bases, leaving 10 bases not matched to a gene. The donors were members of the validation cohort, which comprised 90 to 150 subjects and was separate from the first cohort of 666 subjects. This clonotype was obtained from a woman aged 18-35 years in good health and CMV-seropositive. Sequenced: PBMCs. The chain recombines TRBV27 with TRBJ2-7, with TRBD1 identical over 10 bases. The DNA of the CDR3 is TGTGCCAGCAGTTTCTTACCTATCGGACAGGGGGCCTACGAGCAGTACTTC. Translation gives CASSFLPIGQGAYEQYF.